Listed here are 16 T cell receptor beta chains from one sample, sequenced in a study of blood T cell repertoires in COVID-19. Data came from immunoSEQ multiplex PCR; TCRdb stores just in-frame clones and leaves some out. The sample shows some 430,000 clones, 90% of them seen only once. Sequenced sample: PBMCs or T cells enriched from blood (not recorded which). The receptors shown here come from a man between 18 and 35 years old who had recovered from COVID-19.

The chain is built from TRBV4-1 and TRBJ2-2; tentative D call: TRBD1 (6 bases). Per the germline V gene, CDR1 is MGHRA and CDR2 is YSYEKL. V was trimmed by 0 bases and J by 10 bases, leaving 9 bases between them. The length of the CDR3 is 13 residues. CDR3 bases: TGCGCCAGCAGCCAAGAACCGGGACAGGAGCTGTTTTTT. Its translation: CASSQEPGQELFF.

The chain employs TRBV18 and TRBJ1-4, with 8 bases that match TRBD1. The CDR3 is 16 residues long. V trimming: 2 bases; J trimming: 8 bases; junction bases outside the gene matches: 10. The germline CDR1 and CDR2 sequences are KGHSH and LQKENI. The DNA of the CDR3 is TGTGCCAGCTCACCAACGTTGACAGGGGCAGAGGAAAAACTGTTTTTT. Its translation: CASSPTLTGAEEKLFF.

The chain carries TRBV27 and TRBJ1-2; TRBD1 aligns across 7 bases. The V segment lost 2 bases and the J segment 4 bases; nucleotides outside the gene matches: 7. CDR3 length: 15 residues. Germline-derived CDR1 and CDR2 are MNHEY and SMNVEV (reference sequence). CDR3 amino acids: CASSLTGTAAYGYTF. CDR3 bases: TGTGCCAGCAGTTTAACCGGGACAGCGGCCTATGGCTACACCTTC.

This chain joins TRBV7-9 and TRBJ1-2, with D uncertain. There are 19 residues in the CDR3. Trimming cost V 5 bases and J 1 base, with 26 bases left between them. Germline V gives CDR1 SEHNR, CDR2 FQNEAQ (reference sequence). CDR3 protein: CASSPNRGSISFYNYGYTF. DNA of the CDR3: TGTGCCAGCAGCCCGAACCGCGGGTCAATATCGTTTTATAACTATGGCTACACCTTC.

The rearrangement joins TRBV5-4 to TRBJ2-2, with 7 bases aligning to TRBD1. The germline CDR1 and CDR2 sequences are SGHNT and YYREEE (reference sequence). The CDR3 covers 17 residues. V was clipped by 4 bases and J by 0 bases; unmatched bases: 9. CDR3 DNA: TGTGCCAGCAGCCCAAACACCGGGACAGCGAACACCGGGGAGCTGTTTTTT. Translated, it gives CASSPNTGTANTGELFF. The variable domain in full, with the rest retrieved from reference TRBV5-4 and TRBJ2-2, is ETGVTQSPTHLIKTRGQQVTLRCSSQSGHNTVSWYQQALGQGPQFIFQYYREEENGRGNFPPRFSGLQFPNYSSELNVNALELDDSALYLCASSPNTGTANTGELFFGEGSRLTVL.

The chain combines TRBV9 with TRBJ2-5; TRBD1 might be the D (5 bases). The CDR3 loop spans 14 amino acids. The V gene's germline CDR1 is SGDLS and CDR2 YYNGEE. With 3 bases removed from V and 7 bases from J, the gap between germline ends came to 16 bases. This CDR3 is CASSAEPRGGTQYF. In DNA form, the CDR3 reads TGTGCCAGCAGCGCGGAACCAAGGGGCGGGACCCAGTACTTC.

The chain carries TRBV4-1 and TRBJ2-2, with 13 bases aligning to TRBD2. CDR1 MGHRA and CDR2 YSYEKL come from the germline V gene. The CDR3 contains 16 residues. The ends lost 4 bases at V and 5 bases at J; junction bases unmatched: 4. CDR3 bases: TGCGCCAGCAGCCTCGGACTAGCGGGAGTTACCGGGGAGCTGTTTTTT. Translation: CASSLGLAGVTGELFF.

The V gene is TRBV3-1 (or the pseudogene TRBV3-2), the J gene TRBJ1-3; D is unresolved. CDR3 length equals 15 residues. CDR1 is LGHDT and CDR2 is YNNKEL in the germline V gene (reference sequence). Deletions cut 4 bases from V and 0 bases from J, with 10 bases between. For the CDR3, the DNA is TGTGCCAGCAGCCCCCTTGTTAACTCTGGAAACACCATATATTTT. It yields the protein CASSPLVNSGNTIYF.

The chain recombines TRBV29-1 with TRBJ2-1; 9 bases map to TRBD2. The V and J ends lost 1 base and 3 bases, in that order; junction bases with no gene match: 4. The CDR3 spans 15 residues. Germline-derived CDR1 and CDR2 are SQVTM and ANQGSEA. The CDR3 DNA is TGCAGCGTTGAAGGGCTAGCGGGGAACTACAATGAGCAGTTCTTC. This encodes CSVEGLAGNYNEQFF.

This chain links TRBV7-3 with TRBJ1-2; D is uncertain. The germline V gene encodes CDR1 SGHTA and CDR2 FQGTGA. V was pared by 5 bases and J by 2 bases, with 12 bases between. This CDR3 is built from 14 residues. The CDR3 spells CASSPGPGNYGYTF. CDR3 nucleotide sequence: TGTGCCAGCAGCCCTGGGCCGGGGAACTATGGCTACACCTTC.

V usage is TRBV3-1 (or the pseudogene TRBV3-2) and J usage is TRBJ1-1, with D perhaps TRBD1 (5 bases). V was clipped by 0 bases and J by 2 bases, with 7 bases between them. This CDR3 is 14 amino acids long. CDR1 and CDR2 (germline): LGHDT, YNNKEL (reference sequence). CDR3 bases: TGTGCCAGCAGCCAAGAGGGGCGTAACACTGAAGCTTTCTTT. Its translation: CASSQEGRNTEAFF.

This chain connects TRBV7-6 to TRBJ2-7; 8 bases align to TRBD2. V gave up 5 bases and J gave up 4 bases; unmatched junction bases: 10. Germline loops: CDR1 SGHVS, CDR2 FNYEAQ. CDR3 length: 15 residues. The CDR3 DNA follows: TGTGCCAGCAGCCCACGTGAGAGCGGGAGTTACGAGCAGTACTTC. Its translation is CASSPRESGSYEQYF.

The gene calls are TRBV15 and TRBJ2-1; D is unresolved. The CDR3 length is 14 residues. Germline lookup yields CDR1 LNHNV and CDR2 YYDKDF (reference sequence). Trimming took off 0 bases at V and 5 bases at J, with 8 bases between the two ends. CDR3 bases: TGTGCCACCAGCAGAGATCGCCGGGACAATGAGCAGTTCTTC. It yields the protein CATSRDRRDNEQFF. The variable domain in full, with the rest retrieved from reference TRBV15 and TRBJ2-1, is DAMVIQNPRYQVTQFGKPVTLSCSQTLNHNVMYWYQQKSSQAPKLLFHYYDKDFNNEADTPDNFQSRRPNTSFCFLDIRSPGLGDTAMYLCATSRDRRDNEQFFGPGTRLTVL.

The chain employs TRBV5-5 and TRBJ1-1; D unclear. In germline, CDR1 is SGHKS, CDR2 YYEKEE (reference sequence). The CDR3 runs 15 residues. Deletions cut 3 bases from V and 2 bases from J, with 14 bases between. DNA for the CDR3: TGTGCCAGCAGCTCAGGAGGCGGCGTCAACACTGAAGCTTTCTTT. Residues: CASSSGGGVNTEAFF.

This clone was found a few times. The rearrangement joins TRBV11-1 to TRBJ2-1, with 10 bases aligning to TRBD2. Germline values: CDR1 SGHAT, CDR2 FQDESV (reference sequence). Germline trimming cut 5 bases from V and 4 bases from J; bases unmatched to any gene: 2. The CDR3 runs to 14 residues. CDR3 amino acids: CASSRTSGYNEQFF. Written as DNA, the CDR3 is TGTGCCAGCAGCCGGACTAGCGGTTACAATGAGCAGTTCTTC.

The chain has TRBV6-5 and TRBJ2-2; the D is unclear. CDR3 length: 15 residues. V lost 4 bases and J lost 0, with 9 bases in between. The germline CDR1 and CDR2 sequences are MNHEY and SVGAGI. The CDR3 bases are TGTGCCAGCAGTTTTAGGAGCGCGAACACCGGGGAGCTGTTTTTT. Translating gives CASSFRSANTGELFF.